This note documents a single TCR beta chain sequence. TCR sequencing used cDNA made by reverse transcription of extracted RNA. This table comes from immunoSEQ multiplex PCR, and its TCRdb copy is limited to in-frame clones, with some not included. Of about 250,000 clones detected, 60% appear once; the ten largest clones hold 0.8% to 1%. V was cut by 6 bases and J by 0 bases, with 14 bases left in between. This CDR3 has 15 amino acids. The germline gives CDR1 SGHVS, CDR2 FQNEAQ. The data are from a study of CD8+ T cells in alopecia areata. Treatment defined: oral pan-JAK inhibitor, 5-10 mg twice daily. This TCR derives from a human donor with alopecia areata. The chain is built from TRBV7-8 and TRBJ2-5; maybe TRBD2 (5 bases). Material: CD4+ T cells sorted from blood, obtained around week 52, from a patient treated with tofacitinib. This CDR3 reads CASSAKDWYQETQYF. The CDR3 DNA follows: TGTGCCAGCAGTGCTAAGGACTGGTACCAAGAGACCCAGTACTTC.